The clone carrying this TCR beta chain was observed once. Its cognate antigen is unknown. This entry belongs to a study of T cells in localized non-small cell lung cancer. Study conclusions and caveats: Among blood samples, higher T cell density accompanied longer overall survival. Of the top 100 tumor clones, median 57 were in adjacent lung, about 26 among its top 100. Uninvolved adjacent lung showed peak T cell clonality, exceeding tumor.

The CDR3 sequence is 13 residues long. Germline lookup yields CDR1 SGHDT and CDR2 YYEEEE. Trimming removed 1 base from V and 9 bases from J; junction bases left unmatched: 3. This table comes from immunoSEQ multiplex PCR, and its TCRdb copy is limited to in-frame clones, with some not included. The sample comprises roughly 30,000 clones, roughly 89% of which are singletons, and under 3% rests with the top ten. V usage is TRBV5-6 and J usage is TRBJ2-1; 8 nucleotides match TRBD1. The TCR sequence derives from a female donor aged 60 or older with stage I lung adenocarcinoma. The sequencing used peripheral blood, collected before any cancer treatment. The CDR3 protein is CASSLTGGSEQFF. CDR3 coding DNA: TGTGCCAGCAGCTTGACAGGGGGAAGTGAGCAGTTCTTC. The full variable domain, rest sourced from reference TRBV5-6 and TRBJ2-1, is DAGVTQSPTHLIKTRGQQVTLRCSPKSGHDTVSWYQQALGQGPQFIFQYYEEEERQRGNFPDRFSGHQFPNYSSELNVNALLLGDSALYLCASSLTGGSEQFFGPGTRLTVL.